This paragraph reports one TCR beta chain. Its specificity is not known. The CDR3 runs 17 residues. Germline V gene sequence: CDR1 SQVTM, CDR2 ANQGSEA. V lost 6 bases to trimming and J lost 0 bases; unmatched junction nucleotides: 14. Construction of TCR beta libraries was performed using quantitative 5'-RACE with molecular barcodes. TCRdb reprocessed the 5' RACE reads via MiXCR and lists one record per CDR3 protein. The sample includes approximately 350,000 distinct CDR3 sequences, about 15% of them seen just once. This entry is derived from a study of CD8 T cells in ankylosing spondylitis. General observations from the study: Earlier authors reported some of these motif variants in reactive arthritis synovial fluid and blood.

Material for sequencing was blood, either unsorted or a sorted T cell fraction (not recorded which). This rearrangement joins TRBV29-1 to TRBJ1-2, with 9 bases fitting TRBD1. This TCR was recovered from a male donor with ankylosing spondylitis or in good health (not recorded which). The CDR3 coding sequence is TGCAGCGTGCAACCCATGACAGGGGGGGATACTAACTATGGCTACACCTTC. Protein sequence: CSVQPMTGGDTNYGYTF.